A single sample gave rise to the 18 T cell receptor beta chains below, sequenced in a study of control samples from healthy donors and cancer patients. Assay used: immunoSEQ multiplex PCR; TCRdb lists only in-frame clones, some missing. Of approximately 170,000 clones listed, roughly 90% are singletons. The sample was blood. The receptors originated from a woman aged 45-59 years in good health.

This sequence joins TRBV6-4 and TRBJ2-1; 11 bases are shared with TRBD2. CDR1 and CDR2 (germline): MRHNA, SNTAGT. Trimming took 7 bases from V and 7 from J; bases not matched to a gene: 9. There are 15 residues in the CDR3. CDR3 sequence: CASTSLAGEGNEQFF. As DNA, the CDR3 is TGTGCCAGCACCTCACTAGCGGGAGAGGGAAATGAGCAGTTCTTC.

V gene TRBV2 combines with J gene TRBJ1-5; D is unclear. CDR3 size: 12 residues. V was clipped by 7 bases and J by 7 bases, with 11 bases between them. The germline V gene encodes CDR1 SNHLY and CDR2 FYNNEI. The CDR3 region is CASTADGQPQHF. The CDR3 nucleotides read TGTGCCAGCACCGCGGACGGCCAGCCCCAGCATTTT.

This clone was seen a handful of times. V is TRBV7-6 and J is TRBJ2-5; 9 nucleotides align to TRBD2. The V and J ends lost 5 bases and 4 bases, in that order; junction bases with no gene match: 11. There are 16 residues in the CDR3. Germline V gene sequence: CDR1 SGHVS, CDR2 FNYEAQ. CDR3 DNA sequence: TGTGCCAGCAGCGAGAATAGCGGGGGTAGTGGAGAGACCCAGTACTTC. This encodes CASSENSGGSGETQYF.

The chain couples TRBV6-5 to TRBJ2-3, with 9 bases aligning to TRBD2. CDR1 is MNHEY and CDR2 is SVGAGI in the germline V gene. CDR3 length: 16 residues. The V segment lost 2 bases and the J segment 1 base; nucleotides outside the gene matches: 4. In nucleotides, the CDR3 is TGTGCCAGCAGTTACCTTAGCGGGAGACGCACAGATACGCAGTATTTT. Translation: CASSYLSGRRTDTQYF.

This chain connects TRBV4-3 to TRBJ1-2, with 8 bases aligning to TRBD1. Germline CDR1 LGHNA, CDR2 YSLEER. The CDR3 runs 15 residues. J gave up 5 bases and V 2 bases, and 7 bases lay outside the gene matches. CDR3 DNA: TGCGCCAGCAGCCAACTCGGCCAGGGGGCGTATGGCTACACCTTC. This translates into CASSQLGQGAYGYTF.

This chain uses TRBV7-2 with TRBJ1-4, with a weak D call TRBD1 (5 bases). CDR3 length equals 15 residues. Trimming shortened V by 5 bases and J by 5 bases, and 15 bases separated the two germline ends. Germline V CDR1 and CDR2: SGHTA, FQGNSA. CDR3 DNA sequence: TGTGCCAGCAGCAGTCCGGGACCTAACAATGAAAAACTGTTTTTT. Translated, it gives CASSSPGPNNEKLFF.

This clone was counted a few times. The chain combines TRBV5-4 with TRBJ2-3; the match to TRBD2 covers 11 bases. The length of the CDR3 is 19 residues. Germline V gives CDR1 SGHNT, CDR2 YYREEE (reference sequence). The ends lost 1 base at V and 0 bases at J; junction bases unmatched: 10. The DNA for the CDR3 is TGTGCCAGCAGCTTGAGTCTAGCGGGGGGCCGAGGCAGCACAGATACGCAGTATTTT. The encoded protein is CASSLSLAGGRGSTDTQYF.

The CDR3 DNA sequence: TGCGCCAGCAGCTTGGCCGGGGCCTTGAATGAAAAACTGTTTTTT. Its protein product is CASSLAGALNEKLFF. V gene TRBV5-1 combines with J gene TRBJ1-4; possibly TRBD1 for D (5 bases). CDR3 size: 15 residues. The V end was cut by 0 bases, the J end by 5 bases, with 11 bases between. CDR1 is SGHRS and CDR2 is YFSETQ in the germline V gene.

This chain joins TRBV24-1 and TRBJ1-5; no reliable D call. V was shortened by 4 bases and J by 6 bases, with 9 bases between the two germline ends. This CDR3 region has 13 residues. The germline CDR1 and CDR2 sequences are KGHDR and SFDVKD. The CDR3 loop reads CATSDSSIQPQHF. The CDR3 bases are TGTGCCACCAGTGACAGTTCGATTCAGCCCCAGCATTTT.

The chain couples TRBV3-1 (or the pseudogene TRBV3-2) to TRBJ2-7; D perhaps matches TRBD2 (6 bases). Germline V CDR1 and CDR2: LGHDT, YNNKEL (reference sequence). Between the trimmed V and J ends, which lost 3 bases and 9 bases, there was a span of 18 bases. CDR3 length: 14 residues. The CDR3 coding sequence is TGTGCCAGCAGCCAGACGGGGGACGGCACGGTGCAGTACTTC. It translates to CASSQTGDGTVQYF.

This sequence joins TRBV30 and TRBJ1-1, with a tentative D call TRBD1 (5 bases). From germline, CDR1 is GTSNPN and CDR2 SVGIG (reference sequence). Trimming pared 5 bases from V and 2 bases from J, leaving 12 bases between. There are 13 residues in the CDR3. The CDR3 DNA reads TGTGCCTGGGGGCGACAGTTAAACACTGAAGCTTTCTTT. Its protein product is CAWGRQLNTEAFF.

The V gene is TRBV13, the J gene TRBJ1-1; maybe TRBD1 (5 bases). Germline CDR1 and CDR2: PRHDT and FYEKMQ (reference sequence). The CDR3 loop spans 16 amino acids. Trimming cost V 2 bases and J 4 bases, with 17 bases left between them. DNA for the CDR3: TGTGCCAGCAGCTTATTCTCTCGGGGACGCGGCACTGAAGCTTTCTTT. It codes for CASSLFSRGRGTEAFF.

The chain has TRBV19 and TRBJ1-1; 7 bases map to TRBD1. The CDR3 runs 17 residues. Germline CDR1 and CDR2: LNHDA and SQIVND (reference sequence). Germline trimming cut 6 bases from V and 3 bases from J; bases unmatched to any gene: 16. CDR3: CASRILGTVKEDTEAFF. CDR3 DNA sequence: TGTGCCAGTAGGATATTGGGGACAGTCAAAGAGGACACTGAAGCTTTCTTT.

V gene TRBV10-3 combines with J gene TRBJ2-7, with D uncertain. The V gene lost 0 bases and the J gene lost 5 bases, with 14 bases spanning the gap. CDR3 length: 15 amino acids. Germline CDR1 is ENHRY and CDR2 is SYGVKD. As DNA, the CDR3 is TGTGCCATCAGTGAGTCTCCCAGTATCGTCGACGAGCAGTACTTC. Translating it yields CAISESPSIVDEQYF.

The CDR3 nucleotides are TGTGCCAGCCTTGGAGGGGGGGCTGAGGGCTACACCTTC. Translated: CASLGGGAEGYTF. The chain links TRBV7-9 to TRBJ1-2; maybe TRBD1 (6 bases). Germline lookup yields CDR1 SEHNR and CDR2 FQNEAQ (reference sequence). Deletions cut 8 bases from V and 8 bases from J, with 18 bases between. The CDR3 extends over 13 amino acids.

As DNA, the CDR3 is TGTGCCAGCAGCTTGGGACAGGGCGGGGAGACCCAGTACTTC. Its translation is CASSLGQGGETQYF. The chain has TRBV5-5 and TRBJ2-5; 7 bases are a match to TRBD1. Per germline, CDR1 SGHKS and CDR2 YYEKEE (reference sequence). V gave up 0 bases and J gave up 5 bases; unmatched junction bases: 4. The CDR3 has 14 amino acids.

V usage is TRBV11-3 and J usage is TRBJ2-1, with D unclear. The germline CDR1 and CDR2 sequences are SGHNT and YENEEA. This CDR3 is built from 13 residues. V lost 4 bases and J 9 bases, leaving 13 bases between the germline ends. CDR3 protein: CASSSLTLTEQFF. CDR3 in DNA: TGTGCCAGCAGCTCATTGACATTGACTGAGCAGTTCTTC.

The chain carries TRBV5-1 and TRBJ1-3; D not resolved. Germline assignment: CDR1 SGHRS and CDR2 YFSETQ. V was cut by 0 bases and J by 0 bases, with 13 bases left in between. The CDR3 has 17 amino acids. The DNA of the CDR3 is TGCGCCAGCAGCTTGGCTGAGACACCGAGCTCTGGAAACACCATATATTTT. This translates into CASSLAETPSSGNTIYF.